The T cell receptor (beta chain) under discussion was sequenced for a study of cytomegalovirus exposure and HLA in healthy donors. Study findings and constraints: Associated with cytomegalovirus, according to the listing, were 150 to 200 TCR beta chains. Upon later analysis, HLA-associated TCR beta chains proved more clonally expanded than other, equally common chains. Prior analysis indicated that the majority of TCR beta V segments exhibited productivity approximately 87% or approximately 30% of the time.

Healthy bone marrow donors made up the cohort. This PCR relied on a set of 60 Vbeta primers and 13 Jbeta primers. Assay used: immunoSEQ multiplex PCR; TCRdb lists only in-frame clones, some missing. The repertoire holds 150,000 or so clones, with over 60% as singletons. Concerning this clone: The antigen is undetermined.

This CDR3 region has 12 residues. CDR1 is SGHTA and CDR2 is FQGTGA in the germline V gene. Trimming stripped 5 bases from V and 3 bases from J, with 4 bases between. Sequencing was carried out using PBMCs. This TCR was recovered from a girl between 10 and 17 years old in good health and CMV-seronegative. The gene calls are TRBV7-3 and TRBJ2-2; no reliable D call. The CDR3 spells CASSTYTGELFF. The CDR3 bases are TGTGCCAGCAGCACTTACACCGGGGAGCTGTTTTTT.